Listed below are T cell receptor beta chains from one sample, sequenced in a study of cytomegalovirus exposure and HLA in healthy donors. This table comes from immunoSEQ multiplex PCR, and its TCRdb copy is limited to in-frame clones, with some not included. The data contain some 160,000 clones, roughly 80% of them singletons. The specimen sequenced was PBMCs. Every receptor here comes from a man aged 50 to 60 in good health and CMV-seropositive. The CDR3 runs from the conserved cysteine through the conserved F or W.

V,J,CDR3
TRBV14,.,CASSQQTGGSYEQYF
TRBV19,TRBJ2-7,CASSIGGGPIEQYF
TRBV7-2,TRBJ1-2,CASSPPGQGGGYTF
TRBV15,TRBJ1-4,CATSRDPGQGAEKLFF
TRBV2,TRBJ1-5,CASSLDRENQPQHF
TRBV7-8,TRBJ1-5,CASSGYRGQGDQPQHF
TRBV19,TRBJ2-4,CASSINPGGSASKNIQYF
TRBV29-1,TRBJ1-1,CSACPGGTEAFF
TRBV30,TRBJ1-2,CAWRDGVALGYTF
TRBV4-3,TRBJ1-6,CASSRSGGPSGSPLHF
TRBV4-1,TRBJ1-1,CASSQSPPRGDTEAFF
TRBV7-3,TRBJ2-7,CAGGNYEQYF
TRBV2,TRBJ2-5,CASILGWETQYF
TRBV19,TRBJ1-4,CASSVLGQGYEKLFF
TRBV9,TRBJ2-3,CASSVGQAMGTDTQYF
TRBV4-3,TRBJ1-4,CASSQRGQGVEKLFF
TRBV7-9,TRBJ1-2,CASSLADRAGGYTF
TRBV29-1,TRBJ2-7,CSVVGQGIPPYEQYF
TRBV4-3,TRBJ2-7,CASSGGQGGYEQYF
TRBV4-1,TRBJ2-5,CASSQDSSETQYF
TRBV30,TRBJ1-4,CAWSPGLHNEKLFF
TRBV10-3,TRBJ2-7,CAIKGQGVYEQYF
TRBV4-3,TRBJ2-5,CASSQDLWGDETQYF
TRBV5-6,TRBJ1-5,CASSDRGRNQPQHF
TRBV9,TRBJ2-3,CASSQFRTDTQYF
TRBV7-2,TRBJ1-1,CASSLDGTGRAFF
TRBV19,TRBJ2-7,CASSARDSTLTYEQYF
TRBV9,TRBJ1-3,CASSGNTIYF
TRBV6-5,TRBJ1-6,CASSSEVRSPLHF
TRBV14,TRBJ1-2,CASSQAQSYGYTF
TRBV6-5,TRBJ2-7,CASSGRGQGSYEQYF